This is a list of T cell receptor beta chains from one sample in a study of response to subunit inactivated influenza vaccine. Each CDR3 protein gets one entry after TCRdb re-called the RT-PCR reads with MiXCR. This sample has 550,000 to 650,000 distinct CDR3 sequences; 12% occur once, and the top ten carry 10%. The sequences come from PBMCs from blood, collected on the day of vaccination. These receptors originate from a man aged 50-60 years who received an inactivated influenza vaccine. Both conserved end residues are trimmed from each CDR3. Not all rows give a size; the values are once, few, many and, for expanded clones, a class.

length	V	size	J	CDR3
17	TRBV28	-	TRBJ2-7	ASSLQWGTSGRRVYEQY
12	TRBV20-1	many	TRBJ2-1	SAKGLAGSTEQF
11	TRBV5-1	few	TRBJ1-1	ASSIRDGAEAF
11	TRBV12-3/TRBV12-4	-	TRBJ2-1	ASSELAGGPKF
14	TRBV5-1	many	TRBJ1-4	ASSHGQPGINEKLF
12	TRBV5-4	-	TRBJ1-6	ASSLGDRVTPLH
17	TRBV20-1	-	TRBJ2-7	SARDPGQGSVGLPYEQY
16	TRBV2	-	TRBJ2-6	ASSEFGNHALVANVLT
12	TRBV10-3	-	TRBJ1-2	AISGSTGTYGYT
12	TRBV10-3	-	TRBJ1-5	AIRGTGDNQPQH
13	TRBV5-5	-	TRBJ2-1	ASSRGTLSYNEQF
12	TRBV20-1	-	TRBJ2-1	SARQGRSYNEQF
11	TRBV2	few	TRBJ1-5	ASSEGQRTGVH
17	TRBV5-1	few	TRBJ2-5	ASSSGLAGARWYQETQY
11	TRBV6-1	many	TRBJ1-2	ASSEVGSLGYT
16	TRBV29-1	few	TRBJ2-7	SVEELARDRDVTYEQY
11	TRBV5-6	-	TRBJ2-5	ASSAARGETQY
13	TRBV27	many	TRBJ1-4	ASSLWGTTNEKLF
15	TRBV9	few	TRBJ2-2	ASSVTPRVVGTGELF
13	TRBV11-2	-	TRBJ2-7	ASSLEGSSGSEQY
12	TRBV12-3/TRBV12-4	-	TRBJ1-4	ASSNTGHNEKLF
16	TRBV20-1	-	TRBJ1-5	SASSPYTRGTANQPQH
12	TRBV27	-	TRBJ1-1	ASSLGGRSTEAF
12	TRBV7-9	few	TRBJ2-2	ASTGTGHTGELF
11	TRBV6-2/TRBV6-3	-	TRBJ1-2	ASSVGQAYGYT
12	TRBV4-3	few	TRBJ2-1	ASSQAVVGNEQF
13	TRBV20-1	-	TRBJ2-3	SARGSSGAGDTQY
11	TRBV29-1	few	TRBJ1-2	SVEDWSGDGYT
11	TRBV20-1	many	TRBJ2-7	SASTGGLYEQY
12	TRBV12-3/TRBV12-4	-	TRBJ1-5	ASSTGTRNQPQH
10	TRBV10-3	-	TRBJ2-7	AIGAPNYEQY
13	TRBV7-9	-	TRBJ1-2	ASSSYRGREYGYT
14	TRBV6-2/TRBV6-3	-	TRBJ2-4	ASSYELAVPGNIQY
15	TRBV2	many	TRBJ2-1	ASSDPLLAGGQNEQF
12	TRBV29-1	few	TRBJ1-4	SALLTGINEKLF
14	TRBV6-2/TRBV6-3	few	TRBJ2-7	ASSYSTGLGIYEQY
13	TRBV28	many	TRBJ1-1	ASSLSANMNTEAF
13	TRBV18	-	TRBJ2-3	ASGQASTSTDTQY
14	TRBV6-5	-	TRBJ2-4	ASSTGQGSAKNIQY
13	TRBV6-1	-	TRBJ2-7	ASTRRDRVPYEQY
14	TRBV7-9	-	TRBJ2-5	ASSLGTGLFQETQY
14	TRBV5-1	few	TRBJ1-2	ASSLAVDGDNYGYT
14	TRBV5-5	many	TRBJ2-7	ASSLIAGAITYEQY
13	TRBV4-1	few	TRBJ2-4	ASKVRHLTQNIQY
13	TRBV4-3	-	TRBJ2-5	ASSQDPTTNGAQY
11	TRBV12-3/TRBV12-4	few	TRBJ2-3	ASRPQATDTQY
14	TRBV6-5	-	TRBJ1-4	ASSYSPGAERGKLF
14	TRBV11-2	-	TRBJ2-1	ASSRGEGAAYNEQF
13	TRBV4-1	-	TRBJ1-2	ASSPLPRGPGGYT
11	TRBV6-6	-	TRBJ1-1	ASSTAEDTEAF
9	TRBV28	many	TRBJ1-5	ASSLRDREH